The rows below give T cell receptor beta chains drawn from one sample of a study of CD8 T cells in Susac syndrome. MiXCR, applied by TCRdb to the immunoSEQ multiplex PCR reads, yields one record per CDR3 protein. The table includes around 71,000 distinct CDR3 sequences, about 92% detected once. Input material: CD4+ T cells from PBMCs. These receptors originate from a human donor with Susac syndrome. CDR3s leave out the opening cysteine and the closing phenylalanine or tryptophan. The D gene is left open where the match is weak.

>TRBV20-1|TRBD1
SAKQGNYGYT
>TRBV7-3|-
ASSLGQYNEQF
>TRBV23-1|-
ASSQVGLQDYGYT
>TRBV20-1|TRBD2
SASSSGVFDTQY
>TRBV5-1|TRBD1
ASSLPHWTGTAVSSYNEQF
>TRBV27|-
ASSLGQLAKNIQY
>TRBV29-1|-
SGWKDEKLF
>TRBV27|-
ASSFFPASGTKGGYGYT
>TRBV28|-
ASSLVDRQETQY
>TRBV4-1|-
ASSQVVRGSLGSPLH
>TRBV20-1|-
SARVGPYEQF
>TRBV19|TRBD2
ASRGLAGGITETQY
>TRBV5-1|-
ASSVDMDTQY